Listed here are 19 T cell receptor beta chains from one sample, sequenced in a study of T cell repertoires in ileal Crohn's disease. The data were produced by immunoSEQ multiplex PCR, yet TCRdb's version contains in-frame clones alone and is incomplete. The sample consists of 15,000 to 20,000 clones, 85% to 95% of them appearing once. The specimen sequenced was ileal tissue. All receptors come from an adult with Crohn's disease.

The rearrangement uses TRBV5-4 and TRBJ2-3; D remains ambiguous. Per germline, CDR1 SGHNT and CDR2 YYREEE (reference sequence). V lost 4 bases and J 2 bases, leaving 11 bases between the germline ends. The CDR3 is made up of 14 amino acids. CDR3 coding DNA: TGTGCCAGCAGCGCCGCGGTGCCCACAGATACGCAGTATTTT. This sequence encodes CASSAAVPTDTQYF.

V and J are TRBV15 and TRBJ2-5, with D unresolved. The germline gives CDR1 LNHNV, CDR2 YYDKDF (reference sequence). This CDR3 is 14 amino acids long. Trimming pared 0 bases from V and 7 bases from J, leaving 12 bases between. CDR3 DNA: TGTGCCACCAGCAGAGAGCTAAGTGTGGTGACCCAGTACTTC. Translation: CATSRELSVVTQYF. The whole variable domain, filled in from reference TRBV15 and TRBJ2-5, reads DAMVIQNPRYQVTQFGKPVTLSCSQTLNHNVMYWYQQKSSQAPKLLFHYYDKDFNNEADTPDNFQSRRPNTSFCFLDIRSPGLGDTAMYLCATSRELSVVTQYFGPGTRLLVL.

V gene TRBV11-2 combines with J gene TRBJ2-7; 8 nucleotides align to TRBD1. The CDR3 runs to 14 residues. Germline CDR1 is SGHAT and CDR2 is FQNNGV. Unmatched junction bases numbered 1, after V lost 0 bases and J lost 3 bases. CDR3 in DNA: TGTGCCAGCAGCTTAGAGGACAGGGTCTACGAGCAGTACTTC. As protein: CASSLEDRVYEQYF.

The V call is TRBV2, the J call TRBJ2-5; 7 bases match TRBD1. The J call is uncertain, as TRBJ2-7 better fits the DNA end. The germline CDR1 and CDR2 sequences are SNHLY and FYNNEI. This CDR3 is built from 13 residues. The CDR3 sequence is CASSDRGTYEQYF. Written as DNA, the CDR3 is TGTGCCAGCAGTGACAGGGGGACCTACGAGCAGTACTTC.

The V call is TRBV2, the J call TRBJ2-1; TRBD2 aligns across 7 bases. The CDR3 runs to 13 residues. The germline gives CDR1 SNHLY, CDR2 FYNNEI. V shed 2 bases, J shed 13 bases, and the junction held 8 bases outside the gene matches. In DNA, the CDR3 is TGTGCCAGCAGTGAAATGGCGGGGGTTCTCCAGTTCTTC. Translation gives CASSEMAGVLQFF.

The CDR3 spells CASSERGSSNQPQHF. The CDR3 DNA reads as TGTGCCAGCAGTGAGCGGGGGAGTAGCAATCAGCCCCAGCATTTT. The J gene is TRBJ1-5, the V gene TRBV6-1; TRBD1 might be the D (5 bases). The CDR3 spans 15 residues. Germline CDR1 is MNHNS and CDR2 is SASEGT. Trimming stripped 3 bases from V and 0 bases from J, with 9 bases between.

The gene calls are TRBV11-2 and TRBJ2-5, with TRBD1 matching over 7 bases. J was trimmed by 3 bases and V by 5 bases; bases with no gene match: 9. Germline CDR1 is SGHAT and CDR2 is FQNNGV. This CDR3 region has 15 residues. CDR3 DNA: TGTGCCAGCAGCCCCCGGACCGGGACAGAAGAGACCCAGTACTTC. Translated, it gives CASSPRTGTEETQYF.

The rearrangement uses TRBV7-2 and TRBJ2-7; maybe TRBD2 (7 bases). The CDR3 is made up of 13 amino acids. Germline CDR1 reads SGHTA; CDR2 reads FQGNSA. V was shortened by 6 bases and J by 6 bases, with 15 bases between the two germline ends. Written as DNA, the CDR3 is TGTGCCAGCAGGCTAGGGGGAGGGGTCGAGCAGTACTTC. Amino acids: CASRLGGGVEQYF.

The chain links TRBV7-2 to TRBJ2-5; 10 bases fit TRBD2. Trimming at V came to 2 bases and at J to 1 base, leaving 4 bases not matched to a gene. The CDR3 runs 16 residues. Per germline, CDR1 SGHTA and CDR2 FQGNSA. For the CDR3, the DNA is TGTGCCAGCAGCTTACGGAGCGGGGGGGCCCAAGAGACCCAGTACTTC. Protein sequence: CASSLRSGGAQETQYF.

The rearrangement uses TRBV12-1 and TRBJ2-7; TRBD1, as called in the table, went unchecked against the DNA. TRBV12-1 is a pseudogene segment. CDR3 length: 15 residues. The CDR3 region is CASSSRDSLVAEQYF. The CDR3 DNA reads as TGTGCCAGCAGCTCACGGGACAGCCTAGTCGCCGAGCAGTACTTC.

The rearrangement links TRBV5-6 to TRBJ2-3; 11 bases match TRBD2. The CDR3 has 16 amino acids. J gave up 6 bases and V 3 bases, and 9 bases lay outside the gene matches. Germline assignment: CDR1 SGHDT and CDR2 YYEEEE. CDR3 sequence reads: CASSSGGLAVKDTQYF. The CDR3 nucleotides read TGTGCCAGCAGCTCCGGGGGACTAGCGGTTAAGGATACGCAGTATTTT.

The chain has TRBV18 and TRBJ2-2, with D possibly matching TRBD1 (6 bases). The CDR3 length is 14 residues. Germline assignment: CDR1 KGHSH and CDR2 LQKENI. Trimming pared 6 bases from V and 1 base from J, leaving 9 bases between. CDR3 in amino acids: CASSLTGNTGELFF. Here the CDR3 DNA reads TGTGCCAGCTCTTTGACAGGGAACACCGGGGAGCTGTTTTTT.

This chain connects TRBV4-1 to TRBJ2-3, with TRBD2 matching 13 bases. J was trimmed by 5 bases and V by 2 bases; bases with no gene match: 7. Per the germline V gene, CDR1 is MGHRA and CDR2 is YSYEKL. This CDR3 comprises 17 residues. The CDR3 protein is CASSQPGLAGRGDTQYF. The CDR3 DNA reads as TGCGCCAGCAGCCAACCGGGACTAGCGGGGAGGGGAGATACGCAGTATTTT.

The chain links TRBV18 to TRBJ2-5, with D uncertain. Trimming took 6 bases from V and 1 from J, leaving 9 bases between them. The CDR3 is 13 residues long. Germline lookup yields CDR1 KGHSH and CDR2 LQKENI. DNA for the CDR3: TGTGCCAGCTCGCCCGGTTCCCAAGAGACCCAGTACTTC. It codes for CASSPGSQETQYF.

In its sample, this clone was seen a few times. This chain joins TRBV11-2 and TRBJ2-5, with D tentatively TRBD1 (5 bases). Per the germline V gene, CDR1 is SGHAT and CDR2 is FQNNGV. The CDR3 is 14 residues long. V gave up 0 bases and J gave up 5 bases, with 10 bases separating them. In DNA, the CDR3 is TGTGCCAGCAGCTTAGAAGTGCGACAGGAGACCCAGTACTTC. Translating it yields CASSLEVRQETQYF.

On this clone: The germline gene is not matched at one end of the junction; a read error may be the cause. This CDR3 reads CASSQDQFLRVGF. The CDR3 DNA is TGCGCCAGCAGCCAAGATCAATTCCTCAGGGTTGGCTTT. V usage is TRBV4-1 and J usage is TRBJ1-1, with D maybe TRBD1 (5 bases). Germline V gene lookup returns CDR1 MGHRA and CDR2 YSYEKL. This CDR3 comprises 13 residues.

The chain recombines TRBV29-1 with TRBJ1-2; possible D gene TRBD1, 6 bases. V lost 6 bases to trimming and J lost 4 bases, with 12 bases between them. CDR3 length: 12 amino acids. Germline lookup yields CDR1 SQVTM and CDR2 ANQGSEA. The CDR3 region has the DNA TGCAGCGTCGTAGGGGGACGCTATGGCTACACCTTC. It encodes CSVVGGRYGYTF.

This chain uses TRBV7-9 with TRBJ1-2; no clear D gene. Germline assignment: CDR1 SEHNR and CDR2 FQNEAQ (reference sequence). The CDR3 runs 11 residues. Trimming left V 4 bases short and J 7 bases short, with 7 bases between. The CDR3 loop is CASSSSVGYTF. The CDR3 nucleotides read TGTGCCAGCAGCTCCTCGGTTGGCTACACCTTC. The full variable domain, its missing parts supplied by reference TRBV7-9 and TRBJ1-2, is DTGVSQNPRHKITKRGQNVTFRCDPISEHNRLYWYRQTLGQGPEFLTYFQNEAQLEKSRLLSDRFSAERPKGSFSTLEIQRTEQGDSAMYLCASSSSVGYTFGSGTRLTVV.

The genes are TRBV5-5 and TRBJ1-1; 8 nucleotides match TRBD1. V was pared by 0 bases and J by 6 bases, with 10 bases of the junction left unmatched. Germline CDR1 and CDR2: SGHKS and YYEKEE (reference sequence). The CDR3 totals 16 residues. This CDR3 is CASSLGWTGKSAEAFF. The DNA for the CDR3 is TGTGCCAGCAGCTTGGGTTGGACAGGGAAAAGTGCTGAAGCTTTCTTT.